Listed here are 18 T cell receptor beta chains from one sample, sequenced in a study of blood T cell repertoires in COVID-19. Clones were read by immunoSEQ multiplex PCR, and TCRdb kept only the in-frame ones, dropping some. This sample has roughly 120,000 clones, with around 80% found just once. Sequencing was carried out using peripheral blood. These receptors all come from a man aged 65 to 79 with acute or convalescent COVID-19.

V usage is TRBV29-1 and J usage is TRBJ1-1; 7 nucleotides line up with TRBD1. CDR1 is SQVTM and CDR2 is ANQGSEA in the germline V gene. With V trimmed by 6 bases and J by 8 bases, 9 bases remained unmatched. CDR3 length equals 12 residues. For the CDR3, the DNA is TGCAGCGTATACAGGGGAAGGAGCGAAGCTTTCTTT. Translation: CSVYRGRSEAFF.

J is TRBJ2-7 and V is TRBV5-4; 8 nucleotides line up with TRBD1. Germline V CDR1 and CDR2: SGHNT, YYREEE (reference sequence). V shed 4 bases, J shed 2 bases, and the junction held 8 bases outside the gene matches. The length of the CDR3 is 15 residues. The CDR3 DNA is TGTGCCAGCAGCCGAATACAGGGGGGAGCCTACGAGCAGTACTTC. It yields the protein CASSRIQGGAYEQYF.

This chain joins TRBV18 and TRBJ1-1; TRBD1 matches at 9 bases. Unmatched junction bases numbered 6, after V lost 8 bases and J lost 5 bases. Germline V gene sequence: CDR1 KGHSH, CDR2 LQKENI. The CDR3 sequence is 13 residues long. This chain's CDR3 is CASRQGEQTEAFF. In nucleotides, the CDR3 is TGTGCCAGCCGACAGGGGGAACAGACTGAAGCTTTCTTT.

Comment on this clone: Different DNA sequences within this sample yield the same CDR3. The chain combines TRBV6-1 with TRBJ1-3; no reliable D call. The V and J ends lost 3 bases and 1 base respectively, with 7 bases between them. CDR3 size: 14 residues. Germline V lookup: CDR1 MNHNS, CDR2 SASEGT. The CDR3 spells CASSDGVSGNTIYF. The CDR3, as DNA: TGTGCCAGCAGTGACGGAGTGTCTGGAAACACCATATATTTT.

This chain joins TRBV5-1 and TRBJ2-1; 8 positions agree with TRBD1. Germline CDR1 and CDR2: SGHRS and YFSETQ. The CDR3 extends over 14 amino acids. The V and J ends lost 4 bases and 6 bases, in that order; junction bases with no gene match: 6. CDR3 sequence: CASSVRDRSNEQFF. In DNA form, the CDR3 reads TGCGCCAGCAGCGTCCGGGACAGGTCCAATGAGCAGTTCTTC.

The chain links TRBV29-1 to TRBJ2-3, with 8 bases aligning to TRBD2. Germline trimming cut 3 bases from V and 10 bases from J; bases unmatched to any gene: 6. The CDR3 is made up of 12 amino acids. Germline V gene data show CDR1 as SQVTM and CDR2 as ANQGSEA. The CDR3 here is CSVEVLAAAQYF. Written as DNA, the CDR3 is TGCAGCGTTGAGGTACTAGCGGCGGCGCAGTATTTT.

This chain links TRBV28 with TRBJ2-1, with 7 nucleotides matching TRBD1. The J segment lost 3 bases and the V segment lost 4 bases, leaving 9 bases of the junction unmatched. The CDR3 has 16 amino acids. Germline CDR1 reads MDHEN; CDR2 reads SYDVKM. CDR3 residues: CASSSPDRAGYNEQFF. The CDR3 bases are TGTGCCAGCAGTTCTCCCGACAGGGCGGGCTACAATGAGCAGTTCTTC.

The rearrangement joins TRBV4-1 to TRBJ1-1; TRBD1 aligns across 7 bases. The CDR3 is made up of 15 amino acids. J was trimmed by 0 bases and V by 3 bases; bases with no gene match: 4. The germline gives CDR1 MGHRA, CDR2 YSYEKL. In DNA form, the CDR3 reads TGCGCCAGCAGCCATCCGGACAGGTTGAACACTGAAGCTTTCTTT. Translating gives CASSHPDRLNTEAFF.

The V gene is TRBV6-4, the J gene TRBJ2-5; TRBD2 might be the D (6 bases). Trimming shortened V by 5 bases and J by 0 bases, and 13 bases separated the two germline ends. This CDR3 is 15 amino acids long. The germline V gene encodes CDR1 MRHNA and CDR2 SNTAGT. For the CDR3, the DNA is TGTGCCAGCAGTAGGCGGGGTGAGTACCAAGAGACCCAGTACTTC. It translates to CASSRRGEYQETQYF.

This clone showed up just a few times. The CDR3 sequence: CAWRGLNFEQYF. The CDR3 DNA reads as TGTGCCTGGCGGGGACTTAACTTCGAGCAGTACTTC. V usage is TRBV30 and J usage is TRBJ2-7, with D perhaps matching TRBD2 (6 bases). The V and J ends lost 5 bases and 6 bases respectively, with 14 bases between them. The length of the CDR3 is 12 residues. Germline CDR1 and CDR2: GTSNPN and SVGIG (reference sequence).

The chain combines TRBV30 with TRBJ1-2, with TRBD1 as a possible D gene (6 bases). Germline CDR1 and CDR2: GTSNPN and SVGIG (reference sequence). Trimming stripped 4 bases from V and 6 bases from J, with 12 bases between. This CDR3 is 12 amino acids long. The CDR3 is CAWTPRGHGYTF. CDR3 nucleotide sequence: TGTGCCTGGACCCCCAGGGGTCATGGCTACACCTTC.

The CDR3 sequence is CASSIAGTASNYGYTF. In DNA form, the CDR3 reads TGTGCCAGTAGTATAGCCGGGACAGCCTCTAACTATGGCTACACCTTC. V and J are TRBV19 and TRBJ1-2, with TRBD1 matching over 7 bases. The CDR3 is 16 amino acids. V trimming: 1 base; J trimming: 0 bases; junction bases outside the gene matches: 5. CDR1 and CDR2 from the germline V gene are LNHDA and SQIVND (reference sequence).

J is TRBJ2-3 and V is TRBV7-9; maybe TRBD2 (6 bases). Germline CDR1 is SEHNR and CDR2 is FQNEAQ (reference sequence). This CDR3 contains 17 residues. V was clipped by 3 bases and J by 3 bases, with 19 bases between them. The CDR3 loop reads CASSFHFLARSTDTQYF. The CDR3 coding sequence is TGTGCCAGCAGCTTTCATTTTCTAGCGCGCTCTACAGATACGCAGTATTTT.

This clone is a singleton in its sample. The chain employs TRBV7-8 and TRBJ1-2; no clear D gene. The CDR3 has 13 amino acids. Germline-derived CDR1 and CDR2 are SGHVS and FQNEAQ. V lost 3 bases and J 1 base, leaving 6 bases between the germline ends. CDR3: CASSLAVNYGYTF. CDR3 DNA: TGTGCCAGCAGCTTGGCAGTTAACTATGGCTACACCTTC.

The CDR3 reads CASGQGTGYGYTF. As DNA, the CDR3 is TGTGCCAGCGGCCAGGGGACAGGCTATGGCTACACCTTC. The chain couples TRBV27 to TRBJ1-2; 8 nucleotides align to TRBD1. V shed 8 bases, J shed 4 bases, and the junction held 6 bases outside the gene matches. Germline loops: CDR1 MNHEY, CDR2 SMNVEV (reference sequence). This CDR3 is built from 13 residues.

This sequence joins TRBV10-3 and TRBJ1-5, with a tentative D call TRBD1 (6 bases). Looked up from germline, CDR1 is ENHRY and CDR2 is SYGVKD. CDR3 length equals 14 residues. Trimming removed 0 bases at V and 4 bases at J, with 7 bases between. CDR3 bases: TGTGCCATCAGTGAGTCTAGGGGGAATCAGCCCCAGCATTTT. Encoded protein: CAISESRGNQPQHF.

The rearrangement uses TRBV5-1 and TRBJ2-2; 8 nucleotides match TRBD1. This CDR3 comprises 16 residues. Germline trimming cut 0 bases from V and 7 bases from J; bases unmatched to any gene: 8. The germline V gene encodes CDR1 SGHRS and CDR2 YFSETQ. CDR3 nucleotide sequence: TGCGCCAGCAGCTTGGATGGGGGACAGGCCGGCGGGGAGCTGTTTTTT. Its translation: CASSLDGGQAGGELFF.

The rearrangement links TRBV5-1 to TRBJ1-2, with 7 bases matching TRBD1. After removal of 0 bases from V and 6 bases from J, the junction contained 2 bases not matched to a gene. Germline values: CDR1 SGHRS, CDR2 YFSETQ. CDR3 length: 13 residues. The CDR3 sequence: CASSLGTGDGYTF. CDR3 DNA: TGCGCCAGCAGCTTGGGGACAGGTGATGGCTACACCTTC.